This T cell receptor beta chain was captured in a study of blood T cell repertoires in COVID-19. Study in general: Researchers got acute and convalescent COVID-19 samples from the United States, Italy and Spain. PBMCs, B-cell-depleted T cells, or T cells were the source of the cDNA or gDNA that made up the material.

V was clipped by 0 bases and J by 4 bases, with 12 bases between them. Germline values: CDR1 SGHKS, CDR2 YYEKEE (reference sequence). This CDR3 has 15 amino acids. TCRdb's table, derived via immunoSEQ multiplex PCR, lists solely in-frame clones and lacks some. The data contain 75,000 to 100,000 clones, around nine tenths of them seen just once; the ten biggest clones take up roughly 5%. This TCR derives from a woman of 80 years or more with acute or convalescent COVID-19. V gene TRBV5-5 combines with J gene TRBJ2-3; maybe TRBD2 (5 bases). The sample was peripheral blood. The CDR3 here is CASSLGAGRADTQYF. In DNA, the CDR3 is TGTGCCAGCAGCTTGGGTGCTGGGCGGGCAGATACGCAGTATTTT.